This T cell receptor (beta chain) emerged from a study of T cell changes during pregnancy in multiple sclerosis. In germline, CDR1 is SGHAT, CDR2 FQNNGV. The CDR3 totals 13 residues. The ends lost 8 bases at V and 5 bases at J; junction bases unmatched: 4. The assay was immunoSEQ multiplex PCR, and TCRdb's table has in-frame clones only and misses some. The data show around 74,000 clones, 80% to 90% seen once. The V call is TRBV11-2, the J call TRBJ2-2, with 8 bases that match TRBD2. This sample comprised peripheral blood, obtained before pregnancy. This TCR came from a female donor with multiple sclerosis, enrolled in a pregnancy study. CDR3 nucleotides: TGTGCCAGCTCGGGGGGGTGGACCGGGGAGCTGTTTTTT. Amino acids: CASSGGWTGELFF. The full variable domain, rest sourced from reference TRBV11-2 and TRBJ2-2, is EAGVAQSPRYKIIEKRQSVAFWCNPISGHATLYWYQQILGQGPKLLIQFQNNGVVDDSQLPKDRFSAERLKGVDSTLKIQPAKLEDSAVYLCASSGGWTGELFFGEGSRLTVL.